The 9 T cell receptor beta chains below all came from one sample that was sequenced in a study of cytomegalovirus exposure and HLA in healthy donors. The PCR contained 60 Vbeta and 13 Jbeta primers. Measured with immunoSEQ multiplex PCR; TCRdb has only the in-frame clones, and not every one. The table lists under 200,000 clones, about 88% of them singletons, with approximately 2% in the top ten. Sample: PBMCs. Source of these receptors: a woman in her late teens or twenties in good health and CMV-seronegative.

The chain joins TRBV6-6 to TRBJ2-7; 8 positions agree with TRBD1. V lost 5 bases to trimming and J lost 5 bases; unmatched junction nucleotides: 11. The germline V gene encodes CDR1 MNHNY and CDR2 SVGAGI (reference sequence). The CDR3 is made up of 15 amino acids. For the CDR3, the DNA is TGTGCCAGCAGTCACCGGGGACAGGTTAACAACGAGCAGTACTTC. It translates to CASSHRGQVNNEQYF.

The rearrangement joins TRBV5-4 to TRBJ2-1; 7 bases map to TRBD2. Germline trimming cut 7 bases from V and 4 bases from J; bases unmatched to any gene: 11. Germline loops: CDR1 SGHNT, CDR2 YYREEE (reference sequence). The CDR3 totals 15 residues. The chain's CDR3 is CASLRPGLEYNEQFF. Here the CDR3 DNA reads TGTGCCAGCCTTCGACCAGGACTAGAGTACAATGAGCAGTTCTTC.

This clone was found a few times. The rearrangement uses TRBV19 and TRBJ2-5, with a weak D call TRBD2 (6 bases). Trimming removed 6 bases at V and 5 bases at J, with 13 bases between. From germline, CDR1 is LNHDA and CDR2 SQIVND (reference sequence). There are 13 residues in the CDR3. For the CDR3, the DNA is TGTGCCAGTAGACCCGGGGGTTTCGAGACCCAGTACTTC. It codes for CASRPGGFETQYF.

The gene calls are TRBV19 and TRBJ2-1, with 10 bases matching TRBD2. Germline CDR1 is LNHDA and CDR2 is SQIVND (reference sequence). The V gene end was trimmed by 7 bases and the J gene end by 4 bases; junction bases not matched to a gene: 10. This CDR3 region has 16 residues. The CDR3 nucleotides are TGTGCCAGTACCGCACAGACTAGCGGGTTTTACAATGAGCAGTTCTTC. Translated: CASTAQTSGFYNEQFF.

CDR3 DNA: TGCAGCGTGGGGGACGGACTACTAGGGAATCAGCCCCAGCATTTT. Amino acids: CSVGDGLLGNQPQHF. The chain employs TRBV29-1 and TRBJ1-5; TRBD1 is a possible D gene (5 bases). Germline CDR1 and CDR2: SQVTM and ANQGSEA. Between the trimmed V and J ends, which lost 6 bases and 4 bases, there was a span of 19 bases. The CDR3 consists of 15 residues.

The V and J genes are TRBV14 and TRBJ2-7; the D gene is possibly TRBD1 (5 bases). CDR1 and CDR2 from the germline V gene are SGHDN and FVKESK. V was cut by 0 bases and J by 6 bases, with 12 bases left in between. CDR3 length: 14 residues. CDR3 loop: CASSQEVRAREQYF. CDR3 sequence (DNA): TGTGCCAGCAGCCAAGAAGTCAGGGCTCGCGAGCAGTACTTC.

The chain combines TRBV29-1 with TRBJ2-7; TRBD1 matches at 8 bases. Germline values: CDR1 SQVTM, CDR2 ANQGSEA. The CDR3 is made up of 13 amino acids. V shed 1 base, J shed 6 bases, and the junction held 5 bases outside the gene matches. CDR3 loop: CSVEGQGQVEQYF. CDR3 coding DNA: TGCAGCGTTGAAGGTCAGGGACAGGTCGAGCAGTACTTC.

The V and J genes are TRBV18 and TRBJ2-7; D not certain. The V gene lost 0 bases and the J gene lost 0 bases, with 9 bases spanning the gap. The CDR3 has 15 residues. Germline CDR1 is KGHSH and CDR2 is LQKENI. The CDR3 sequence: CASSPPTGSSYEQYF. CDR3 nucleotides: TGTGCCAGCTCACCACCGACTGGAAGCTCCTACGAGCAGTACTTC. Drawing the rest from reference TRBV18 and TRBJ2-7, the complete variable domain is NAGVMQNPRHLVRRRGQEARLRCSPMKGHSHVYWYRQLPEEGLKFMVYLQKENIIDESGMPKERFSAEFPKEGPSILRIQQVVRGDSAAYFCASSPPTGSSYEQYFGPGTRLTVT.

Details on this clone: Other nucleotide sequences in the sample specify the same CDR3. This chain connects TRBV15 to TRBJ1-5, with 10 bases identical to TRBD1. Trimming took 6 bases from V and 3 from J; bases not matched to a gene: 5. The CDR3 is 15 residues long. Germline values: CDR1 LNHNV, CDR2 YYDKDF (reference sequence). DNA for the CDR3: TGTGCCACCAGTCCCGGGACAGGGGACAATCAGCCCCAGCATTTT. Residues: CATSPGTGDNQPQHF.